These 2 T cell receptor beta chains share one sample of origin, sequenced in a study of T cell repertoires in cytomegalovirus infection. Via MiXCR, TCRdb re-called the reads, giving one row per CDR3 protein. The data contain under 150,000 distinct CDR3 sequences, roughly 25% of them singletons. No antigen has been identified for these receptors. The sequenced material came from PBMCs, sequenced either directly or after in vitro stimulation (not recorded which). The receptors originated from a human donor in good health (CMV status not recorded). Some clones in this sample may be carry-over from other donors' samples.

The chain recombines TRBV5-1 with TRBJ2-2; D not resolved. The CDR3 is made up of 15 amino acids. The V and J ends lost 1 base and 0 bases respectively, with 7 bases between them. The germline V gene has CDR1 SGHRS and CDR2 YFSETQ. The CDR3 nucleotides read TGCGCCAGCAGCTTGTCACAAACGAACACCGGGGAGCTGTTTTTT. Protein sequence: CASSLSQTNTGELFF.

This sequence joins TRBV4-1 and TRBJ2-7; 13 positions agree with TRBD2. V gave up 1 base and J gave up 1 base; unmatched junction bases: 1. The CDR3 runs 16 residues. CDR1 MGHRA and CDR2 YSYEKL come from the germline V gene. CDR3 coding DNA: TGCGCCAGCAGCCAAGCACTAGCGGGAGGGTCCTACGAGCAGTACTTC. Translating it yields CASSQALAGGSYEQYF.